This T cell receptor (beta chain) was identified during a study of vaccination and CD4 T cells after COVID-19. Notes on the study in general: Looking at convalescent patients, 304 of their 307 vaccine-specific clones were spike mono-reactive. Researchers report that a median roughly 85% of reactive clones in convalescent patients surfaced only post-vaccination.

With the Oncomine TCR Beta short-read assay, DNA from cultured CD4+ T cells was sequenced. Extraction of genomic DNA was performed on cultured CD4+ T cells. In TCRdb, the PCR reads were re-called with MiXCR into one record per CDR3 protein. The sample gives over 14,000 distinct CDR3 sequences, around two fifths of which show up once; approximately 17% is in the top ten. Treatment: approximately 10-day PBMC culture with coronavirus spike peptide pools or control peptides (ViraFEST assay). In this sample, this clonotype turned up once. Its antigen is as yet unknown. This CDR3 has 16 residues. Germline CDR1 reads SQVTM; CDR2 reads ANQGSEA. Trimming at V came to 6 bases and at J to 8 bases, leaving 16 bases not matched to a gene.

This clonotype originated in a human donor with COVID-19. V and J are TRBV29-1 and TRBJ1-4, with 9 bases fitting TRBD1. The sequenced material came from cultured CD4+ T cells from blood. CDR3 sequence reads: CSVGQGGQSVGEKLFF. DNA of the CDR3: TGCAGCGTGGGACAGGGCGGTCAAAGTGTGGGGGAAAAACTGTTTTTT.